These 14 T cell receptor beta chains originate from one sample sequenced in a study of beta chain features in type 1 diabetes (dated by TCRdb to 2016 to 2018). Receptors were amplified or captured by the immunoSEQ multiplex PCR assay. All of the isolated RNA was reverse transcribed with the High Capacity cDNA Reverse Transcription Kit, so expressed TCRB transcripts were sequenced. What TCRdb holds here is the immuneACCESS table cut down to in-frame rearrangements. Part of the clones is not present; checked against another copy, under half of the missing clones reflect an unresolved V gene, and the others are unexplained. This sample has 130,000 to 150,000 clones in its table, and about 7% of those were observed once. In total, the top ten clones hold 1.4% of the sample. Sequencing input: central memory CD4+ T cells from blood. These receptors all stem from a woman aged 25 to 39 in good health.

J is TRBJ2-5 and V is TRBV30, with D perhaps matching TRBD2 (5 bases). Trimming took 2 bases from V and 4 from J, leaving 17 bases between them. CDR1 GTSNPN and CDR2 SVGIG come from the germline V gene (reference sequence). This CDR3 spans 15 amino acids. CDR3 sequence: CAWSLPAVARETQYF. The CDR3 nucleotides read TGTGCCTGGAGTCTCCCAGCGGTTGCAAGAGAGACCCAGTACTTC.

Only a few counts were recorded for this clone. This chain joins TRBV19 and TRBJ2-2; TRBD1 is a possible D gene (6 bases). The V gene's germline CDR1 is LNHDA and CDR2 SQIVND (reference sequence). Between the trimmed V and J ends, which lost 6 bases and 3 bases, there was a span of 14 bases. This CDR3 is 15 amino acids long. CDR3 in DNA: TGTGCCAGTAGCTTCAGGGGTGCGGACACCGGGGAGCTGTTTTTT. It encodes CASSFRGADTGELFF.

V usage is TRBV28 and J usage is TRBJ2-3, with 7 bases matching TRBD2. The germline gives CDR1 MDHEN, CDR2 SYDVKM. The CDR3 consists of 15 residues. Trimming cost V 4 bases and J 0 bases; bases outside gene matches: 4. The CDR3 DNA sequence: TGTGCCAGCAGTTCCCCGGGACTAAGCACAGATACGCAGTATTTT. Translation gives CASSSPGLSTDTQYF.

The V call is TRBV5-1, the J call TRBJ2-1; 8 bases agree with TRBD2. J was trimmed by 6 bases and V by 3 bases; bases with no gene match: 8. Per germline, CDR1 SGHRS and CDR2 YFSETQ. CDR3 size: 15 residues. CDR3 residues: CASSSGLASPNEQFF. The CDR3 region has the DNA TGCGCCAGCAGCTCCGGACTAGCCTCTCCCAATGAGCAGTTCTTC.

The rearrangement joins TRBV6-1 to TRBJ1-5; TRBD1 aligns across 7 bases. Germline V gives CDR1 MNHNS, CDR2 SASEGT. This CDR3 has 13 amino acids. Unmatched junction bases numbered 10, after V lost 10 bases and J lost 7 bases. The CDR3 spells CAIQWQGDQPQHF. The DNA of the CDR3 is TGTGCCATCCAATGGCAGGGGGACCAGCCCCAGCATTTT.

This chain connects TRBV27 to TRBJ2-7, with TRBD1 identical over 10 bases. J was trimmed by 0 bases and V by 4 bases; bases with no gene match: 12. Germline V gene lookup returns CDR1 MNHEY and CDR2 SMNVEV (reference sequence). This CDR3 is built from 18 residues. DNA for the CDR3: TGTGCCAGCAGTTCCTTCTTGACGACAGGGGGCAGCTCCTACGAGCAGTACTTC. Translation: CASSSFLTTGGSSYEQYF.

The rearrangement joins TRBV7-2 to TRBJ1-1, with TRBD1 as a possible D gene (5 bases). Deletions cut 10 bases from V and 1 base from J, with 16 bases between. CDR1 and CDR2 (germline): SGHTA, FQGNSA. The CDR3 has 14 residues. The CDR3: CANRRPTENTEAFF. CDR3 nucleotides: TGTGCCAACCGACGACCGACAGAGAACACTGAAGCTTTCTTT.

The rearrangement links TRBV28 to TRBJ2-7, with TRBD2 matching over 7 bases. CDR1 and CDR2 (germline): MDHEN, SYDVKM. CDR3 length: 15 amino acids. V lost 5 bases to trimming and J lost 0 bases; unmatched junction nucleotides: 7. The CDR3 region is CASSLPLAVSYEQYF. The CDR3 DNA follows: TGTGCCAGCAGTCTCCCCCTAGCGGTCTCCTACGAGCAGTACTTC.

This clone was recorded once. The chain recombines TRBV28 with TRBJ2-3; TRBD2 matches 10 bases. Germline V gene sequence: CDR1 MDHEN, CDR2 SYDVKM. Trimming at V came to 4 bases and at J to 2 bases, leaving 6 bases not matched to a gene. The CDR3 contains 16 residues. This CDR3 reads CASSSPSGSSTDTQYF. In DNA form, the CDR3 reads TGTGCCAGCAGTTCACCTAGCGGGAGTTCCACAGATACGCAGTATTTT.

The chain recombines TRBV6-6 with TRBJ1-5; D gene ambiguous. The CDR3 spans 12 residues. V was shortened by 6 bases and J by 8 bases, with 11 bases between the two germline ends. The germline CDR1 and CDR2 sequences are MNHNY and SVGAGI (reference sequence). The DNA for the CDR3 is TGTGCCAGCAGCCCTCAGCGAGAGCCCCAGCATTTT. This translates into CASSPQREPQHF.

The J gene is TRBJ2-1, the V gene TRBV9, with 7 positions matching TRBD1. V shed 3 bases and J 6 bases; nucleotides not matched to a gene: 3. Germline CDR1 and CDR2: SGDLS and YYNGEE. The CDR3 spans 13 residues. The CDR3 sequence: CASSEGTANEQFF. The CDR3 DNA follows: TGTGCCAGCAGCGAGGGGACAGCCAATGAGCAGTTCTTC.

This clone has more than one count but fewer than ten. The chain carries TRBV30 and TRBJ1-2, with D possibly matching TRBD1 (6 bases). The V gene's germline CDR1 is GTSNPN and CDR2 SVGIG (reference sequence). CDR3 length equals 13 residues. Trimming removed 4 bases at V and 7 bases at J, with 16 bases between. DNA for the CDR3: TGTGCCTGGACCGTACAGGGAACCTCTGGCTACACCTTC. Translating gives CAWTVQGTSGYTF.

The V and J genes are TRBV18 and TRBJ2-2; D is ambiguous. CDR1 KGHSH and CDR2 LQKENI come from the germline V gene. CDR3 size: 14 residues. V lost 3 bases and J lost 1, with 6 bases in between. The chain's CDR3 is CASSPPKNTGELFF. The CDR3 nucleotides are TGTGCCAGCTCACCTCCCAAGAACACCGGGGAGCTGTTTTTT.

This clone was seen a handful of times. The V gene is TRBV9, the J gene TRBJ2-1, with D possibly TRBD2 on 5 matching bases. The V and J ends lost 1 base and 4 bases respectively, with 18 bases between them. The CDR3 contains 17 residues. Per the germline V gene, CDR1 is SGDLS and CDR2 is YYNGEE. The DNA of the CDR3 is TGTGCCAGCAGCGTAAGTGGATTCCGGGGTGAATACAATGAGCAGTTCTTC. Its translation: CASSVSGFRGEYNEQFF.